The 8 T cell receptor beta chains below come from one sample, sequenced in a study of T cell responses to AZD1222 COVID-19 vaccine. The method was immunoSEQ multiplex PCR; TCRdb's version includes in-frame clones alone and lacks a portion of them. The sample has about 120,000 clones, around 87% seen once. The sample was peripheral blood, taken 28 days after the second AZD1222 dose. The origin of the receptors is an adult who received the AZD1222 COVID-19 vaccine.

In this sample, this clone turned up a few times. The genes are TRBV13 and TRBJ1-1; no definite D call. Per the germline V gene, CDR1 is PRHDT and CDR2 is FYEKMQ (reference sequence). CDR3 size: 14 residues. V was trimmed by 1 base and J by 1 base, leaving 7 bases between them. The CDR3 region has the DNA TGTGCCAGCAGCTTAGTTGGGCGGAACACTGAAGCTTTCTTT. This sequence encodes CASSLVGRNTEAFF.

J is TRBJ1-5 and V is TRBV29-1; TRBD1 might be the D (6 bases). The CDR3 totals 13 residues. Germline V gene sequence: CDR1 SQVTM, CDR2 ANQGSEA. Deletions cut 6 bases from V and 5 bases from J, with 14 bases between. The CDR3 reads CSVTTGLHQPQHF. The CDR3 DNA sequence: TGCAGCGTGACGACAGGCCTACATCAGCCCCAGCATTTT.

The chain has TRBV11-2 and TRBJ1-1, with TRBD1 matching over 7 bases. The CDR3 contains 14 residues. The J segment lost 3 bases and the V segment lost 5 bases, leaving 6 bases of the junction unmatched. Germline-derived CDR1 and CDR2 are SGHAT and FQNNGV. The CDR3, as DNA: TGTGCCAGCAGCAAAGGGGGCCGGGACACTGAAGCTTTCTTT. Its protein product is CASSKGGRDTEAFF.

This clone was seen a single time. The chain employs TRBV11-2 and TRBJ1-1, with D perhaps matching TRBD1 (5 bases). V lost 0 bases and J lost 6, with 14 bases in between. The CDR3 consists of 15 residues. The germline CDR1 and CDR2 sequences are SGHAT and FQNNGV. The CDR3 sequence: CASSLDRGKGPEAFF. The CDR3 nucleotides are TGTGCCAGCAGCTTAGATAGAGGAAAGGGACCTGAAGCTTTCTTT.

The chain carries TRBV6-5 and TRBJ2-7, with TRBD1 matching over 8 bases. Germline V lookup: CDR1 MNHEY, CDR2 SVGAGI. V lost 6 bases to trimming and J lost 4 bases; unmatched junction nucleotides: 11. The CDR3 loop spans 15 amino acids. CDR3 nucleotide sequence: TGTGCCAGCAGCTTGGAGCAGGGGGCTACTTACGAGCAGTACTTC. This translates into CASSLEQGATYEQYF.

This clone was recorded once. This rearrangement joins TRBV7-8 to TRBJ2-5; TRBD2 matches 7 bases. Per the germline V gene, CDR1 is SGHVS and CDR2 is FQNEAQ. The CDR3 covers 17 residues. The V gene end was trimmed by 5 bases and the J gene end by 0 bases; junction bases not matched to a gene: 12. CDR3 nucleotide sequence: TGTGCCAGCAGCCTGAAATGGGACTACTTGTACCAAGAGACCCAGTACTTC. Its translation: CASSLKWDYLYQETQYF.

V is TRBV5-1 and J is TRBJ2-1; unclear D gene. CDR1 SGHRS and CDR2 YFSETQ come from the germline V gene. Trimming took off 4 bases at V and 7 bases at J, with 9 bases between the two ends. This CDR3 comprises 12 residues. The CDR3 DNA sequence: TGCGCCAGCAGCCCTGGCAGGAATGAGCAGTTCTTC. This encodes CASSPGRNEQFF.

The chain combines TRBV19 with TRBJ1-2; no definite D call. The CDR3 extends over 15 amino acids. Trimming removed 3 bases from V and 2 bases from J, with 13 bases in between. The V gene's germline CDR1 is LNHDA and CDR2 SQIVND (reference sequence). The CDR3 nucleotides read TGTGCCAGTAGTATGCCAGGTCAATCAAACTATGGCTACACCTTC. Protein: CASSMPGQSNYGYTF.